This T cell receptor (beta chain) derives from a study of spatial heterogeneity in lung cancer. TCRdb recomputed calls from the 5' RACE reads with MiXCR, one row per CDR3 protein. The data show some 43,000 distinct CDR3 sequences, 8% to 11% seen once. This CDR3 has 13 residues. Deletions cut 4 bases from V and 0 bases from J, with 4 bases between. In germline, CDR1 is SGHVS, CDR2 FQNEAQ. Time point denoted: blood at routine non-recurrence follow-up after resection. The TCR was taken from a female donor with early-stage non-small cell lung cancer. The chain recombines TRBV7-8 with TRBJ2-1; D unresolved. This sample comprised PBMCs, obtained at follow-up. CDR3 sequence reads: CASSSGSYNEQFF. CDR3 in DNA: TGTGCCAGCAGCTCCGGCTCCTACAATGAGCAGTTCTTC.